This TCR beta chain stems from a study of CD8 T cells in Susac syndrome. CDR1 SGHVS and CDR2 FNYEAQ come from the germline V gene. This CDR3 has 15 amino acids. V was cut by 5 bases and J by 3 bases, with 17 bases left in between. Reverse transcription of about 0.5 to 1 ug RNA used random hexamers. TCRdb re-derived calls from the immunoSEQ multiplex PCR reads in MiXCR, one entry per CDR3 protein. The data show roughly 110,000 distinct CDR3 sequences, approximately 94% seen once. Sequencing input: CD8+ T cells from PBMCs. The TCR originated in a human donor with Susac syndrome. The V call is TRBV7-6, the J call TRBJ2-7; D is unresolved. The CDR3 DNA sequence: TGTGCCAGCAGCACGGGTGAATCGCCGAGCTACGAGCAGTACTTC. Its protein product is CASSTGESPSYEQYF.